This passage covers 21 T cell receptor beta chains from one sample sequenced in a study of blood T cell repertoires in COVID-19. TCRdb's table, derived via immunoSEQ multiplex PCR, lists solely in-frame clones and lacks some. The table has roughly 440,000 clones, 88% seen once. The specimen sequenced was peripheral blood. These receptor sequences come from a woman aged 45 to 65 with COVID-19, enrolled during active disease.

There are a few counts of this clone. The rearrangement uses TRBV24-1 and TRBJ1-2; possible D gene TRBD1, 6 bases. The germline gives CDR1 KGHDR, CDR2 SFDVKD. The CDR3 spans 13 residues. V lost 2 bases, J lost 7 bases, and 10 bases lay in between. CDR3 protein: CATSDWTEGGYTF. In nucleotides, the CDR3 is TGTGCCACCAGTGATTGGACAGAGGGTGGCTACACCTTC.

This chain connects TRBV2 to TRBJ1-2; 7 bases line up with TRBD1. The CDR3 sequence is 14 residues long. V was clipped by 5 bases and J by 4 bases; unmatched bases: 7. Per germline, CDR1 SNHLY and CDR2 FYNNEI. CDR3 sequence (DNA): TGTGCCAGCAGTCCCCAGGGGGACAGCTATGGCTACACCTTC. It codes for CASSPQGDSYGYTF.

In nucleotides, the CDR3 is TGTGCCTGGAGTGTACAGCTGCGCGGGGAGCTGTTTTTT. This sequence encodes CAWSVQLRGELFF. This chain connects TRBV30 to TRBJ2-2; D remains ambiguous. V gave up 0 bases and J gave up 7 bases, with 9 bases separating them. Germline lookup yields CDR1 GTSNPN and CDR2 SVGIG (reference sequence). CDR3 size: 13 residues.

CDR3 loop: CASSLDGLTNYGYTF. The CDR3 DNA reads as TGCGCCAGCAGCTTGGATGGGCTGACTAACTATGGCTACACCTTC. The V and J genes are TRBV5-1 and TRBJ1-2; no definite D call. This CDR3 comprises 15 residues. CDR1 and CDR2 (germline): SGHRS, YFSETQ. Trimming removed 0 bases at V and 0 bases at J, with 9 bases between.

This clone came up a few times. The V gene is TRBV5-6, the J gene TRBJ1-3; D is unclear. This CDR3 has 16 amino acids. The V gene's germline CDR1 is SGHDT and CDR2 YYEEEE. V shed 6 bases and J shed 1 base, with 17 bases lying between them. The CDR3 DNA reads as TGTGCCAGCATACGTGGCGGCGGAGGGTCTGGAAACACCATATATTTT. This translates into CASIRGGGGSGNTIYF.

This clone has more than one count but fewer than ten. This chain joins TRBV29-1 and TRBJ1-4; D is possibly TRBD1 (6 bases). Germline V gives CDR1 SQVTM, CDR2 ANQGSEA. This CDR3 is 13 amino acids long. Trimming left V 6 bases short and J 4 bases short, with 12 bases between. CDR3 in amino acids: CSVAGALNEKLFF. CDR3 in DNA: TGCAGCGTGGCAGGGGCCCTTAATGAAAAACTGTTTTTT. Full variable domain (remainder filled in from reference TRBV29-1 and TRBJ1-4): SAVISQKPSRDICQRGTSLTIQCQVDSQVTMMFWYRQQPGQSLTLIATANQGSEATYESGFVIDKFPISRPNLTFSTLTVSNMSPEDSSIYLCSVAGALNEKLFFGSGTQLSVL.

The CDR3 DNA follows: TGCAGCGCCCAGGGATTTTCTGGAAACACCATATATTTT. Protein: CSAQGFSGNTIYF. V and J are TRBV29-1 and TRBJ1-3; possible D gene TRBD1, 5 bases. Germline CDR1 reads SQVTM; CDR2 reads ANQGSEA. This CDR3 has 13 amino acids. V was trimmed by 7 bases and J by 1 base, leaving 11 bases between them.

This clone was seen a handful of times. The chain employs TRBV4-2 and TRBJ2-7; perhaps TRBD2 as D (5 bases). Trimming stripped 4 bases from V and 7 bases from J, with 14 bases between. The CDR3 length is 13 residues. CDR1 and CDR2 (germline): LGHNA, YNFKEQ. CDR3 sequence: CASSPWPRGEQYF. CDR3 in DNA: TGTGCCAGCAGCCCGTGGCCCCGGGGAGAGCAGTACTTC.

This chain joins TRBV24-1 and TRBJ2-1; 14 bases agree with TRBD2. This CDR3 contains 17 residues. V shed 3 bases and J 7 bases; nucleotides not matched to a gene: 7. CDR1 and CDR2 from the germline V gene are KGHDR and SFDVKD. CDR3 DNA: TGTGCCACCAGTGATGCGACTAGCGGGGGGGACTTTAATGAGCAGTTCTTC. Amino acid sequence: CATSDATSGGDFNEQFF.

The V and J genes are TRBV27 and TRBJ2-2; D unclear. Trimming removed 10 bases from V and 7 bases from J, with 10 bases in between. Germline CDR1 and CDR2: MNHEY and SMNVEV (reference sequence). The CDR3 consists of 11 residues. The CDR3: CATLGSGELFF. The DNA of the CDR3 is TGTGCCACCTTGGGCAGCGGGGAGCTGTTTTTT.

The chain combines TRBV7-9 with TRBJ1-2; D remains ambiguous. The germline V and J ends were trimmed by 3 bases and 2 bases, with 19 bases remaining between them. The CDR3 length is 17 residues. The V gene's germline CDR1 is SEHNR and CDR2 FQNEAQ (reference sequence). The CDR3 region is CASSFPGRVPQNYGYTF. The CDR3 DNA reads as TGTGCCAGCAGCTTTCCGGGGAGAGTCCCCCAAAACTATGGCTACACCTTC.

This clone was counted a single time. The rearrangement links TRBV11-2 to TRBJ2-7; D is perhaps TRBD1 (5 bases). Trimming stripped 3 bases from V and 3 bases from J, with 12 bases between. Germline CDR1 is SGHAT and CDR2 is FQNNGV. The CDR3 runs to 14 residues. The CDR3 region is CASSFTGRYYEQYF. CDR3 nucleotide sequence: TGTGCCAGCAGCTTTACAGGACGATACTACGAGCAGTACTTC.

V and J are TRBV5-5 and TRBJ1-1; perhaps TRBD1 as D (5 bases). V shed 3 bases and J shed 0 bases, with 9 bases lying between them. The CDR3 length is 14 residues. CDR1 SGHKS and CDR2 YYEKEE come from the germline V gene (reference sequence). The CDR3 sequence is CASSSTVMNTEAFF. In DNA, the CDR3 is TGTGCCAGCAGCTCGACAGTAATGAACACTGAAGCTTTCTTT.

The chain carries TRBV11-2 and TRBJ1-1, with 10 bases matching TRBD1. The V gene end was trimmed by 5 bases and the J gene end by 8 bases; junction bases not matched to a gene: 17. Germline V gene sequence: CDR1 SGHAT, CDR2 FQNNGV. The CDR3 loop spans 17 amino acids. CDR3 amino acids: CASSTRPGTGENSEAFF. CDR3 bases: TGTGCCAGCAGCACACGTCCCGGGACAGGGGAAAATTCCGAAGCTTTCTTT.

The V gene is TRBV30, the J gene TRBJ1-1; no definite D call. Trimming removed 2 bases at V and 1 base at J, with 8 bases between. Germline assignment: CDR1 GTSNPN and CDR2 SVGIG (reference sequence). This CDR3 region has 13 residues. The CDR3 is CAWSSQANTEAFF. DNA of the CDR3: TGTGCCTGGAGTTCCCAAGCGAACACTGAAGCTTTCTTT.

This chain connects TRBV3-1 (or the pseudogene TRBV3-2) to TRBJ2-3; tentative D call: TRBD1 (6 bases). Germline CDR1 and CDR2: LGHDT and YNNKEL (reference sequence). The CDR3 has 15 amino acids. Trimming took off 3 bases at V and 4 bases at J, with 14 bases between the two ends. The CDR3 reads CASSQIRGSADTQYF. DNA of the CDR3: TGTGCCAGCAGCCAGATAAGGGGGTCTGCAGATACGCAGTATTTT.

A single count supports this clone. This chain joins TRBV2 and TRBJ1-2; the match to TRBD1 covers 10 bases. The V and J ends lost 6 bases and 6 bases, in that order; junction bases with no gene match: 13. The CDR3 spans 16 residues. Germline-derived CDR1 and CDR2 are SNHLY and FYNNEI. CDR3 sequence: CASRATGGWERHGYTF. In nucleotides, the CDR3 is TGTGCCAGCAGGGCGACAGGGGGCTGGGAAAGACATGGCTACACCTTC.

J is TRBJ2-7 and V is TRBV5-1, with 10 bases matching TRBD2. The CDR3 extends over 16 amino acids. Per the germline V gene, CDR1 is SGHRS and CDR2 is YFSETQ. Trimming removed 1 base from V and 3 bases from J; junction bases left unmatched: 7. The CDR3 DNA follows: TGCGCCAGCAGCTTGCCTGGACTAGCGGAGGTCTACGAGCAGTACTTC. Translation: CASSLPGLAEVYEQYF.

The chain uses TRBV5-4 and TRBJ1-2; D perhaps matches TRBD1 (6 bases). CDR3 length: 15 residues. Germline loops: CDR1 SGHNT, CDR2 YYREEE (reference sequence). V lost 3 bases to trimming and J lost 5 bases, with 17 bases between them. CDR3 sequence (DNA): TGTGCCAGCAGCTCCAACCCGGACAGCTTATATGGCTACACCTTC. Translation: CASSSNPDSLYGYTF.

The V and J genes are TRBV5-6 and TRBJ1-2, with TRBD1 matching 11 bases. The J segment lost 4 bases and the V segment lost 0 bases, leaving 11 bases of the junction unmatched. This CDR3 comprises 18 residues. Germline lookup yields CDR1 SGHDT and CDR2 YYEEEE. The CDR3 bases are TGTGCCAGCAGCTTGGGGCCAGGACAGGGGGCGCTGGGCTATGGCTACACCTTC. Its protein product is CASSLGPGQGALGYGYTF.

The V gene is TRBV19, the J gene TRBJ2-1; 9 positions agree with TRBD1. CDR3 size: 14 residues. Per the germline V gene, CDR1 is LNHDA and CDR2 is SQIVND (reference sequence). V gave up 5 bases and J gave up 9 bases; unmatched junction bases: 8. The CDR3 DNA reads TGTGCCAGTAGTTCCGGACAGGGGATGGGTGAGCAGTTCTTC. As protein: CASSSGQGMGEQFF.